This TCR beta chain was profiled in a study of sequential checkpoint blockade in melanoma. Study information: Maintenance nivolumab came after either treatment sequence.

Treatment noted: randomized to nivolumab then ipilimumab (arm A) or the reverse (arm B). Live CD3+CD8+ CD19− CD56− cells were sorted from PBMCs. Germline V CDR1 and CDR2: MNHEY, SVGAGI. With 2 bases removed from V and 6 bases from J, the gap between germline ends came to 16 bases. The CDR3 is 15 amino acids. TCRdb's copy holds only in-frame clones and misses some; the assay was immunoSEQ multiplex PCR. The sample gives 3,800 or so clones, 45% to 65% of which show up once; around 78% is in the top ten. The J gene is TRBJ1-2, the V gene TRBV6-5; tentatively, D is TRBD1 (6 bases). Sequencing used CD8+ T cells sorted from blood (inferred from file names), obtained from a patient given nivolumab and ipilimumab in sequence. This sequence was found in a human donor with melanoma. This CDR3 is CASSYGGGRGDGYTF. The CDR3 bases are TGTGCCAGCAGTTACGGAGGGGGGCGGGGGGATGGCTACACCTTC.